This is a list of T cell receptor beta chains from one sample in a study of cytomegalovirus exposure and HLA in healthy donors. TCRdb keeps only in-frame clones here, not all; method: immunoSEQ multiplex PCR. The table lists under 130,000 clones, under 85% of them singletons. The source material was PBMCs. The receptor set was obtained from a man younger than 30 in good health and CMV-seronegative. Both conserved end residues are part of each CDR3. D genes are given only for firm matches. Only some rows state a clone size, as once, few, many or a class for expanded clones.

few,TRBV5-1,NA,TRBJ2-5,TGCGCCAGCAGCTTGTCCGGGGAGACCCAGTACTTC,CASSLSGETQYF
NA,TRBV5-1,TRBD1,TRBJ1-5,TGCGCCCGCAGCTTGACAGGGGCAAGCAATCAGCCCCAGCATTTT,CARSLTGASNQPQHF
once,TRBV29-1,NA,TRBJ1-2,TGCAGCGTCCTTGGCGGCGGCTACACCTTC,CSVLGGGYTF
few,TRBV18,NA,TRBJ2-7,TGTGCCAGCTCACCACTCCCGGGGGTGTACTCCTACGAGCAGTACTTC,CASSPLPGVYSYEQYF
NA,TRBV4-1,TRBD2,TRBJ2-1,TGCGCCAGCAGCCCTGGGAGGGACAATGAGCAGTTCTTC,CASSPGRDNEQFF
few,TRBV6-5,NA,TRBJ2-3,TGTGCCAGCAGGAGGGGACTGTACACAGATACGCAGTATTTT,CASRRGLYTDTQYF
NA,TRBV25-1,TRBD2,TRBJ2-1,TGTGCCAGCAGAAAAAGCGGGACCGGAAATGAGCAGTTCTTC,CASRKSGTGNEQFF
NA,TRBV9,TRBD2,TRBJ2-2,TGTGCCAGCAGACCCAGCGGGAGGGAGGACGGGGAGCTGTTTTTT,CASRPSGREDGELFF
NA,TRBV7-6,TRBD1,TRBJ1-2,TGTGCCAGCAGCTTCGGCGGGACAGGGGATGGCTACACCTTC,CASSFGGTGDGYTF
NA,TRBV19,TRBD1,TRBJ1-2,TGTGCCAGTACCACGGACAGGGCCAGGTATGGCTACACCTTC,CASTTDRARYGYTF
few,TRBV4-2,TRBD1,TRBJ1-3,TGTGCCAGCAGCCCGGGACAGGGAGAGGTAAACACCATATATTTT,CASSPGQGEVNTIYF
NA,TRBV5-6,TRBD2,TRBJ2-7,TGTGCCAGCAGCTTTCTGGCTAGCGGAGACGGGCGGGAGCAGTACTTC,CASSFLASGDGREQYF
NA,TRBV9,TRBD1,TRBJ2-7,TGTGCCAGCAGCGCCCCGGGACAGGGATACGAGCAGTACTTC,CASSAPGQGYEQYF
few,TRBV5-1,TRBD2,TRBJ2-1,TGCGCCAGCAGCTTGCTCGGACTAGTAGTCCACAATGAGCAGTTCTTC,CASSLLGLVVHNEQFF
NA,TRBV19,NA,TRBJ1-1,TGTGCCAGCCAGTCGGGGGGGCAGATCGCTGAAGCTTTCTTT,CASQSGGQIAEAFF
NA,TRBV5-6,NA,TRBJ1-5,TGTGCCAGCAGCGTACAGGGTAGATCAGCCCAGCATTTT,CASSVQGRSAQHF
few,TRBV29-1,NA,TRBJ1-1,TGCAGCTACGAGACTCCTGGGACTGAAGCTTTCTTT,CSYETPGTEAFF
NA,TRBV4-2,NA,TRBJ1-1,TGTGCCAGCAGCCAAGATGGGGAGGGGCTTGACACTGAAGCTTTCTTT,CASSQDGEGLDTEAFF
few,TRBV6-1,NA,TRBJ2-1,TGTGCCAGCAGGACTATGGGGAATGAGCAGTTCTTC,CASRTMGNEQFF
NA,TRBV29-1,TRBD1,TRBJ2-7,TGCAGCGTAGAGGACAGGCCCTTGGGGCAGTACTTC,CSVEDRPLGQYF
NA,TRBV5-4,TRBD1,TRBJ2-7,TGTGCCAGCAGCTTTTGGGTCCCCGGGACAGCGATGGGGGACGAGCAGTACTTC,CASSFWVPGTAMGDEQYF
NA,TRBV27,NA,TRBJ2-7,TGTGCCAGCAGTTTATCGGGGGGTACGGCCTACGAGCAGTACTTC,CASSLSGGTAYEQYF
NA,TRBV7-2,NA,TRBJ1-5,TGTGCCAGCAGCTTAGCCTCCAATCAGCCCCAGCATTTT,CASSLASNQPQHF
NA,TRBV7-2,TRBD2,TRBJ2-7,TGTGCCAGCAGCTTAGTCCCAGCGGCGGGAGTTGAGCAGTACTTC,CASSLVPAAGVEQYF
NA,TRBV7-3,NA,TRBJ2-7,TGTGCCAGCAGCTTAAAACACTCCTACGAGCAGTACTTC,CASSLKHSYEQYF
NA,TRBV6-1,NA,TRBJ2-7,TGTGCCAGCAGTGAACCCTTTTTCACGAGGGACTCTGGCTACGAGCAGTACTTC,CASSEPFFTRDSGYEQYF
NA,TRBV9,TRBD1,TRBJ1-2,TGTGCCAGCAGCGAGGGGACAGGAGGTAACTATGGCTACACCTTC,CASSEGTGGNYGYTF
few,TRBV7-8,NA,TRBJ2-7,TGTGCCAGCAGTCTTACAGGGAACGAGCAGTACTTC,CASSLTGNEQYF
NA,TRBV5-6,TRBD2,TRBJ2-3,TGTGCCAGCAGCACACGACTAGCGGGAGGCAGCACAGATACGCAGTATTTT,CASSTRLAGGSTDTQYF
NA,TRBV27,NA,TRBJ2-4,TGTGCCCCCTTCGGACTAGCCAAAAACATTCAGTACTTC,CAPFGLAKNIQYF
NA,TRBV7-2,NA,TRBJ1-1,TGTGCCAGCAGCTTAGATTCAGGGTTGTTCTCTGAAGCTTTCTTT,CASSLDSGLFSEAFF
NA,TRBV19,NA,TRBJ2-7,TGTGCCAGTAGAGGGAGTAGCGGTGTACCCTACGAGCAGTACTTC,CASRGSSGVPYEQYF
NA,TRBV4-1,NA,TRBJ1-2,TGCGCCAGCAGCCAAGGGGGAGACAGGATGGGTGGCTACACCTTC,CASSQGGDRMGGYTF
NA,TRBV5-1,NA,TRBJ1-1,TGCGCCAGCAGCCGGGACACCAACACTGAAGCTTTCTTT,CASSRDTNTEAFF
NA,TRBV14,NA,TRBJ1-1,TGTGCCAGCAGCCAAGGCGGTCTCCCGAACACTGAAGCTTTCTTT,CASSQGGLPNTEAFF
NA,TRBV7-2,TRBD2,TRBJ2-7,TGCGCCAGCAGCCAAGATCCAGCGGGGGCCTACGAGCAGTACTTC,CASSQDPAGAYEQYF
NA,TRBV4-1,TRBD2,TRBJ2-3,TGCGCCAGCAGCCAAGATAACCCCCAGCTAGCGGTTGAGACAGATACGCAGTATTTT,CASSQDNPQLAVETDTQYF
NA,TRBV6-6,NA,TRBJ2-7,TGTGCCAGCAGTTCCGGGTCCGGGACATACGAGCAGTACTTC,CASSSGSGTYEQYF
NA,TRBV9,TRBD2,TRBJ2-3,TGTGCCAGCAGCGCGGGACTAGCGGGAGCGGTAGATACGCAGTATTTT,CASSAGLAGAVDTQYF
NA,TRBV29-1,NA,TRBJ1-2,TGTACTCCTTTTGGCTCACGGGGCTATGGCTACACCTTC,CTPFGSRGYGYTF
NA,TRBV5-4,NA,TRBJ2-7,TGTGCCGGCAGCTTGGGTGGCAGGTTGGTGGGCGAGCAGTACTTC,CAGSLGGRLVGEQYF
NA,TRBV5-4,TRBD2,TRBJ2-3,TGTGCCAGCAGCCAAGATCACCTAGCGGGAGGGCCAAGCACAGATACGCAGTATTTT,CASSQDHLAGGPSTDTQYF
once,TRBV5-5,TRBD1,TRBJ2-7,TGTGCCAGCAGCTGGGGACAGGGAATAGGCGAGCAGTACTTC,CASSWGQGIGEQYF
NA,TRBV27,TRBD1,TRBJ2-6,TGTGCCAGCAGTTCGGGACAGTTCTCTGGGGCCAACGTCCTGACTTTC,CASSSGQFSGANVLTF
NA,TRBV5-4,TRBD1,TRBJ1-3,TGTGCCAGCAGCTTGGGGGACAGAGCTTCTGGAAACACCATATATTTT,CASSLGDRASGNTIYF
NA,TRBV25-1,NA,TRBJ2-3,TGTGCCAGCAGTGCCTGGGCTCCCACAGATACGCAGTATTTT,CASSAWAPTDTQYF
NA,TRBV5-1,NA,TRBJ2-7,TGCGCCAGCAGCTTGGCGCCGGTCTCCTACGAGCAGTACTTC,CASSLAPVSYEQYF
once,TRBV6-4,NA,TRBJ2-1,TGTGCCAGCAGTTACGGGGAGAACAATGAGCAGTTCTTC,CASSYGENNEQFF
NA,TRBV6-6,NA,TRBJ1-2,TGTGCCAGCAGACCCCCTACGGGGGGAGATGGCTACACCTTC,CASRPPTGGDGYTF
NA,TRBV28,NA,TRBJ1-2,TGTGCCAGCAGTTCCCCTGGGGCAGGGGACTATGGCTACACCTTC,CASSSPGAGDYGYTF
NA,TRBV14,NA,TRBJ1-1,TGTGCCAGCAGCCAAGCTTTGAACACTGAAGCTTTCTTT,CASSQALNTEAFF
NA,TRBV7-8,TRBD1,TRBJ2-7,TGTGCCAGCAGCTTAAACATGGCAGGGGGCCTCTCCTACGAGCAGTACTTC,CASSLNMAGGLSYEQYF